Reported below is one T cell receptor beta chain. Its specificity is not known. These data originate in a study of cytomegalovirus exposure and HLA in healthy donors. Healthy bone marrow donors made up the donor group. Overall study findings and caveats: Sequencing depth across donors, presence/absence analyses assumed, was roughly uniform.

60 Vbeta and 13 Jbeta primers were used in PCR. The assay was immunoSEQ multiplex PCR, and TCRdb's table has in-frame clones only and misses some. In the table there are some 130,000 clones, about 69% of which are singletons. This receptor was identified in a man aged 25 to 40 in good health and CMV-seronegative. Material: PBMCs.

The CDR3 DNA sequence: TGTGCCAGCAGCCATTGGGGGGCAGGGGGCGCTGGGGCCAACGTCCTGACTTTC. It is translated as CASSHWGAGGAGANVLTF. This sequence joins TRBV7-6 and TRBJ2-6; 8 bases agree with TRBD1. This CDR3 is built from 18 residues. Germline V CDR1 and CDR2: SGHVS, FNYEAQ. J was trimmed by 2 bases and V by 5 bases; bases with no gene match: 11.